Listed below are T cell receptor beta chains from one sample, sequenced in a study of Ad26.COV2.S vaccination and SARS-CoV-2 variants. Data came from immunoSEQ multiplex PCR; TCRdb stores just in-frame clones and leaves some out. The sample includes about 350,000 clones, about 87% of them seen just once. The sequences come from peripheral blood, collected in a trial of Ad26.COV2.S vaccine versus placebo. These receptors originate from a person between 18 and 65 years old who received the Ad26.COV2.S COVID-19 vaccine or a placebo. Each CDR3 is given with its conserved first and last residue. The D gene is left open where the match is weak. The size of a clone is reported for some rows only, either as once, few or many, or as a class for expanded clones.

V	size	D	J	length	DNA	CDR3
TRBV6-5	once	TRBD1	TRBJ2-5	12	TGTGCCAGCAGTAAGCTACCGGGACAGCTGTACTTC	CASSKLPGQLYF
TRBV5-1	.	.	TRBJ2-1	15	TGCGCCAGCAGCTTGGACCAGGGGTGGTACAATGAGCAGTTCTTC	CASSLDQGWYNEQFF
TRBV9	.	.	TRBJ2-2	15	TGTGCCAGCAGCGTAGTGGATTCCAACACCGGGGAGCTGTTTTTT	CASSVVDSNTGELFF
TRBV18	.	TRBD1	TRBJ2-3	16	TGTGCCAGCTCACCACCAGGGGGCAATGACACAGATACGCAGTATTTT	CASSPPGGNDTDTQYF
TRBV11-3	.	.	TRBJ2-7	15	TGTGCCAGCAGCCCGAGCTTGGGGGGTCGGGGAGAGCAGTACTTC	CASSPSLGGRGEQYF
TRBV28	.	.	TRBJ2-3	13	TGTGCCAGCAGGGAGGGCTTAGGGGATACGCAGTATTTT	CASREGLGDTQYF
TRBV6-5	.	.	TRBJ2-2	14	TGTGCCAGCAGTTACGCGTCGACAGGCGGGGAGCTGTTTTTT	CASSYASTGGELFF
TRBV28	.	.	TRBJ2-1	13	TGTGCCAGCAGGCGGATCTCCTACAATGAGCAGTTCTTC	CASRRISYNEQFF
TRBV5-4	.	TRBD1	TRBJ1-2	15	TGTGCCAGCAGCTTGGAGCCAGGGGGTCGCTATGGCTACACCTTC	CASSLEPGGRYGYTF
TRBV6-5	.	.	TRBJ1-3	14	TGTGCTTCCTCAAGCTCCAGCTCTGGAAACACCATATATTTT	CASSSSSSGNTIYF
TRBV12-5	.	.	TRBJ1-3	13	TGTGCTAGTGGTTTGGTACAGGGCATAGGCTTATATTTT	CASGLVQGIGLYF
TRBV6-5	.	TRBD1	TRBJ1-1	15	TGTGCCAGCAGTCCCTCCAGGGGGTGGAACACTGAAGCTTTCTTT	CASSPSRGWNTEAFF
TRBV5-6	.	TRBD2	TRBJ2-7	14	TGTGCCAGCAGCTCCCGGACTAGCGGGAGATCGGAGTACTTC	CASSSRTSGRSEYF
TRBV2	.	.	TRBJ2-7	13	TGTGCCAGCAGTAGGGGGAGAGGGAACGAGCAGTACTTC	CASSRGRGNEQYF
TRBV27	.	.	TRBJ1-5	15	TGTGCCAGCAGTTTATCCCAGTCTCCGATGGGACCCCAGCATTTT	CASSLSQSPMGPQHF
TRBV6-5	.	.	TRBJ1-1	13	TGTGCCAGCACAACGGCGGCAAACACTGAAGCTTTCTTT	CASTTAANTEAFF
TRBV7-6	.	TRBD2	TRBJ2-3	15	TGTGCCAGCAACCTCAGGGAGGGTAGCACAGATACGCAGTATTTT	CASNLREGSTDTQYF
TRBV5-1	.	.	TRBJ2-1	14	TGCGCCAGCAGCAGATCGACAGGATCCAATGAGCAGTTCTTC	CASSRSTGSNEQFF
TRBV18	.	.	TRBJ1-1	13	TGTGCCAGCTCACCTCAGGGGCCCACTGAAGCTTTCTTT	CASSPQGPTEAFF
TRBV28	.	.	TRBJ1-2	14	TGTGCCAGCAGTTTCCCCTCCTTGAACGAACGCTACACCTTC	CASSFPSLNERYTF
TRBV19	.	.	TRBJ1-1	13	TGTGCCAGTAGTATAGGAGGGCGACTGGAAGCTTTCTTT	CASSIGGRLEAFF
TRBV19	.	.	TRBJ2-2	11	TGTGCCAGTAGTATTACCGGGGAGCTGTTTTTT	CASSITGELFF
TRBV9	.	.	TRBJ1-1	14	TGTGCCAGCAGCCCCAGAACAGTGAACACTGAAGCTTTCTTT	CASSPRTVNTEAFF
TRBV2	.	.	TRBJ1-2	13	TGTGCCAGCAGTGTTGGCTCTAACTATGGCTACACCTTC	CASSVGSNYGYTF
TRBV30	once	.	TRBJ2-2	13	TGTGCCTGGAGTGCTCGTGGGGGCGGGGAGCTGTTTTTT	CAWSARGGGELFF
TRBV7-9	.	.	TRBJ1-2	16	TGTGCCAGCAGCTTAGCGGGGGGCCAGCCTTTTTATGGCTACACCTTC	CASSLAGGQPFYGYTF
TRBV6-5	.	.	TRBJ2-7	13	TGTGCCAGCACGATGGACACCTCCTACGAGCAGTACTTC	CASTMDTSYEQYF
TRBV6-6	.	.	TRBJ2-7	13	TGTGCCAGCAGTCGCGAGGGGCTCTACGAGCAGTACTTC	CASSREGLYEQYF
TRBV2	.	.	TRBJ1-1	14	TGTGCCAGCAGCAAAAGATCAGGGAACACTGAAGCTTTCTTT	CASSKRSGNTEAFF
TRBV7-6	once	TRBD1	TRBJ1-1	13	TGTGCCAGCAGCGAAGGGACAGGGCGGGAAGCTTTCTTT	CASSEGTGREAFF
TRBV10-3	.	TRBD2	TRBJ2-5	14	TGTGCCATCAGTGGGACCGGGACTAGCGAGACCCAGTACTTC	CAISGTGTSETQYF
TRBV3-1/TRBV3-2	.	.	TRBJ1-5	15	TGTGCCAGCAGCCCGGACGTATCAGGGGTCCAGCCCCAGCATTTT	CASSPDVSGVQPQHF
TRBV9	.	.	TRBJ1-3	13	TGTGCCAGCAGCGTAGATAGGGGGAGCACCATATATTTT	CASSVDRGSTIYF
TRBV11-2	.	.	TRBJ2-7	15	TGTGCCAGCAGCTTGTGGGGTCCTAGCTCCTACGAGCAGTACTTC	CASSLWGPSSYEQYF
TRBV9	.	.	TRBJ1-3	13	TGTGCCAGCAGCGTGATTGGAGGAAACACCATATATTTT	CASSVIGGNTIYF
TRBV11-2	.	.	TRBJ1-4	15	TGTGCCAGCAGCTTAATGGGACGGACTAATGAAAAACTGTTTTTT	CASSLMGRTNEKLFF
TRBV7-2	.	TRBD2	TRBJ2-3	16	TGTGCCAGCAGCTCGACGCTAGCGGGGGGTTCAGATACGCAGTATTTT	CASSSTLAGGSDTQYF
TRBV4-2	.	.	TRBJ2-1	13	TGTGCCAGCAGCCAAGATACGGGGAATGAGCAGTTCTTC	CASSQDTGNEQFF
TRBV5-4	.	.	TRBJ2-1	17	TGTGCCAGCAGCTTACACCAGCCGGGACGCACCGGGAATGAGCAGTTCTTC	CASSLHQPGRTGNEQFF
TRBV7-2	.	TRBD1	TRBJ1-6	17	TGTGCCAGCAGCTTAGCGAGTATGGCAGGGGGCGATTCACCCCTCCACTTT	CASSLASMAGGDSPLHF
TRBV11-2	.	.	TRBJ2-2	14	TGTGCCAGCAGCCAGGGTCTAAACACCGGGGAGCTGTTTTTT	CASSQGLNTGELFF
TRBV12-3/TRBV12-4	.	TRBD2	TRBJ2-7	13	TGTGCCAGCAGCAGGACTAGCGGCTACGAGCAGTACTTC	CASSRTSGYEQYF
TRBV7-9	.	TRBD1	TRBJ1-1	17	TGTGCCAGCAGCCGAGGCAGGGGGACACGCACGAACACTGAAGCTTTCTTT	CASSRGRGTRTNTEAFF
TRBV5-6	.	TRBD1	TRBJ1-3	15	TGTGCCAGCAGTTGGGGACAGGCAGGAGGAAACACCATATATTTT	CASSWGQAGGNTIYF
TRBV4-3	.	.	TRBJ2-1	14	TGCGCCAGCAGCCAAGGCCTCGACCTCAATGAGCAGTTCTTC	CASSQGLDLNEQFF
TRBV30	once	.	TRBJ2-6	16	TGTGCCTGGAGGGGTCAGGTGTCCTCTGGGGCCAACGTCCTGACTTTC	CAWRGQVSSGANVLTF
TRBV9	.	TRBD1	TRBJ2-3	16	TGTGCCAGCAGCGTAGGAGGGGGCATAATGACAGATACGCAGTATTTT	CASSVGGGIMTDTQYF
TRBV5-8	.	.	TRBJ1-4	11	TGTGCCAGCAGCTTGGTTGAAAAACTGTTTTTT	CASSLVEKLFF
TRBV28	.	.	TRBJ1-1	16	TGTGCCAGCAGTTCCTACAGGAGGCCGAAAAACACTGAAGCTTTCTTT	CASSSYRRPKNTEAFF